This is a list of T cell receptor beta chains from one sample in a study of blood T cell repertoires in COVID-19. Method: immunoSEQ multiplex PCR; TCRdb's copy keeps in-frame clones and lacks some. Among 220,000 or so clones listed, roughly 89% were seen once. Input material: PBMCs or T cells enriched from blood (not recorded which). The receptors were sampled from a woman in her thirties or forties who had recovered from COVID-19. CDR3s include the opening cysteine and the closing phenylalanine or tryptophan. Each record gives: J gene, V gene, clone size, CDR3 length, D gene, CDR3 DNA, CDR3 protein. A D gene is named only where the DNA matches it firmly. The size entry is marked missing in some rows and otherwise reads once, few, many or a size class.

J: TRBJ1-5; V: TRBV15; size: .; length: 12; D: .; DNA: TGTGCCACCAGCAGAGCTAACCAGCCCCAGCATTTT; CDR3: CATSRANQPQHF
J: TRBJ1-2; V: TRBV28; size: .; length: 11; D: .; DNA: TGTGCCAGCAGTACAAGCTATGGCTACACCTTC; CDR3: CASSTSYGYTF
J: TRBJ2-1; V: TRBV4-3; size: .; length: 14; D: .; DNA: TGCGCCAGCAGCCAAGGACAGTTCTACAATGAGCAGTTCTTC; CDR3: CASSQGQFYNEQFF
J: TRBJ1-1; V: TRBV5-1; size: .; length: 15; D: .; DNA: TGCGCCAGCAGCAGTACAGGCACCCGTGACACTGAAGCTTTCTTT; CDR3: CASSSTGTRDTEAFF
J: TRBJ2-3; V: TRBV28; size: .; length: 15; D: .; DNA: TGTGCCAGCAGTCTTGGACAGGGAGGGACAGATACGCAGTATTTT; CDR3: CASSLGQGGTDTQYF
J: TRBJ2-5; V: TRBV7-7; size: .; length: 15; D: TRBD2; DNA: TGTGCCAGCAGCAATCTAGCGGGAGGAAAAGAGACCCAGTACTTC; CDR3: CASSNLAGGKETQYF
J: TRBJ2-1; V: TRBV3-1/TRBV3-2; size: .; length: 15; D: .; DNA: TGTGCCAGCAGCCACCGGGAAAGAGGCCACAATGAGCAGTTCTTC; CDR3: CASSHRERGHNEQFF
J: TRBJ2-1; V: TRBV7-2; size: few; length: 13; D: .; DNA: TGTGCCAGCAGCTTAGGCCCCCGCGGTGAGCAGTTCTTC; CDR3: CASSLGPRGEQFF
J: TRBJ2-2; V: TRBV2; size: .; length: 15; D: .; DNA: TGTGCCAGCACCCTAGGACAGCTATTAACCGGGGAGCTGTTTTTT; CDR3: CASTLGQLLTGELFF
J: TRBJ1-5; V: TRBV30; size: .; length: 13; D: .; DNA: TGTGCCTGGAGTGTAAGGGGTGGCCAGCCCCAGCATTTT; CDR3: CAWSVRGGQPQHF
J: TRBJ2-3; V: TRBV24-1; size: .; length: 16; D: TRBD1; DNA: TGTGCCACCAGTGACCCCGGACAGGGCGGGACAGATACGCAGTATTTT; CDR3: CATSDPGQGGTDTQYF
J: TRBJ2-1; V: TRBV28; size: .; length: 14; D: TRBD2; DNA: TGTGCCAGCACGCGGGGGGGAAAAGTTAATGAGCAGTTCTTC; CDR3: CASTRGGKVNEQFF
J: TRBJ1-5; V: TRBV27; size: .; length: 15; D: .; DNA: TGTGCCAGCAGTTTATTATGGAGCGGCAATCAGCCCCAGCATTTT; CDR3: CASSLLWSGNQPQHF
J: TRBJ2-3; V: TRBV4-3; size: .; length: 16; D: TRBD2; DNA: TGCGCCAGCCAGACCCAACTAGCGGAACCCACAGATACGCAGTATTTT; CDR3: CASQTQLAEPTDTQYF
J: TRBJ1-2; V: TRBV5-4; size: .; length: 16; D: TRBD1; DNA: TGTGCCAGCAGCTCCGGGACAGGGGGCTTTAACTATGGCTACACCTTC; CDR3: CASSSGTGGFNYGYTF
J: TRBJ2-3; V: TRBV10-1; size: .; length: 13; D: .; DNA: TGCGCCAGCAGTGAGTCGAGATTAGATACGCAGTATTTT; CDR3: CASSESRLDTQYF
J: TRBJ2-3; V: TRBV27; size: .; length: 16; D: TRBD1; DNA: TGTGCCAGCAGTTTGGTAGGGGACAGGAGCACAGATACGCAGTATTTT; CDR3: CASSLVGDRSTDTQYF
J: TRBJ2-3; V: TRBV11-2; size: .; length: 14; D: .; DNA: TGTGCCAGCAGCTTAGCCCCCGGCACAGATACGCAGTATTTT; CDR3: CASSLAPGTDTQYF
J: TRBJ2-3; V: TRBV7-2; size: .; length: 15; D: .; DNA: TGTGCCAGCAGCTTCAGCGGAGTTAGCACAGATACGCAGTATTTT; CDR3: CASSFSGVSTDTQYF
J: TRBJ2-1; V: TRBV28; size: .; length: 15; D: .; DNA: TGTGCCAGCAGTACCTACCAGGGGCGCAAAAATGAGCAGTTCTTC; CDR3: CASSTYQGRKNEQFF
J: TRBJ2-1; V: TRBV20-1; size: .; length: 10; D: .; DNA: TGCAGTACGAGCTACAATGAGCAGTTCTTC; CDR3: CSTSYNEQFF
J: TRBJ2-7; V: TRBV27; size: few; length: 19; D: TRBD2; DNA: TGTGCCAGCAGTTTGGCAGGGGGCCGAGGACTAGCGGGACCCTACGACCTCTACTTC; CDR3: CASSLAGGRGLAGPYDLYF
J: TRBJ1-3; V: TRBV6-5; size: .; length: 14; D: .; DNA: TGTGCCAGCAGCTCGGGGGGCTCTGGAAACACCATATATTTT; CDR3: CASSSGGSGNTIYF
J: TRBJ2-2; V: TRBV13; size: .; length: 15; D: TRBD1; DNA: TGTGCCAGCAGCTTAGGCAGGGGGCTCGGCGGGGAGCTGTTTTTT; CDR3: CASSLGRGLGGELFF
J: TRBJ1-4; V: TRBV18; size: .; length: 15; D: TRBD1; DNA: TGTGCCAGCTCACCACCGGGACAGGCAAAAGAAAAACTGTTTTTT; CDR3: CASSPPGQAKEKLFF
J: TRBJ2-2; V: TRBV14; size: .; length: 16; D: TRBD1; DNA: TGTGCCAGCAGCCCCAGGACAGGGGTGGGGACCGGGGAGCTGTTTTTT; CDR3: CASSPRTGVGTGELFF
J: TRBJ2-5; V: TRBV2; size: .; length: 16; D: TRBD2; DNA: TGTGCCAGCAGCCCTGGACTAGCGGGAGGGCTGGAGACCCAGTACTTC; CDR3: CASSPGLAGGLETQYF
J: TRBJ2-1; V: TRBV10-2; size: .; length: 15; D: TRBD1; DNA: TGCGCCAGCAGCCGGACAGGGCTCTCCTACAATGAGCAGTTCTTC; CDR3: CASSRTGLSYNEQFF
J: TRBJ1-2; V: TRBV7-8; size: .; length: 18; D: .; DNA: TGTGCCAGCAGCTTAGTGTTGGTCAGGGGCCGAACTAACTATGGCTACACCTTC; CDR3: CASSLVLVRGRTNYGYTF
J: TRBJ1-5; V: TRBV19; size: .; length: 13; D: .; DNA: TGTGCCAGTAGTATAGTCAGGAATCAGCCCCAGCATTTT; CDR3: CASSIVRNQPQHF
J: TRBJ2-5; V: TRBV2; size: .; length: 15; D: TRBD2; DNA: TGTGCCAGCAGCCCCCTAGCGGGAGGGCCAGAGACCCAGTACTTC; CDR3: CASSPLAGGPETQYF
J: TRBJ2-6; V: TRBV19; size: .; length: 16; D: TRBD1; DNA: TGTGCCAGTGGATACCTACAGGGGCGGGGGGCCAACGTCCTGACTTTC; CDR3: CASGYLQGRGANVLTF
J: TRBJ2-5; V: TRBV30; size: .; length: 13; D: .; DNA: TGTGCCTGGAGTTTAGGAGTGGAGGAGACCCAGTACTTC; CDR3: CAWSLGVEETQYF
J: TRBJ2-1; V: TRBV4-1; size: .; length: 19; D: TRBD2; DNA: TGCGCCAGCAGCCAGATACCGGGACTAGCGGGAGGGGCTAGGAATGAGCAGTTCTTC; CDR3: CASSQIPGLAGGARNEQFF
J: TRBJ2-5; V: TRBV7-7; size: .; length: 14; D: TRBD1; DNA: TGTGCCAGCAGCCTTCAGGGGGTACAAGAGACCCAGTACTTC; CDR3: CASSLQGVQETQYF